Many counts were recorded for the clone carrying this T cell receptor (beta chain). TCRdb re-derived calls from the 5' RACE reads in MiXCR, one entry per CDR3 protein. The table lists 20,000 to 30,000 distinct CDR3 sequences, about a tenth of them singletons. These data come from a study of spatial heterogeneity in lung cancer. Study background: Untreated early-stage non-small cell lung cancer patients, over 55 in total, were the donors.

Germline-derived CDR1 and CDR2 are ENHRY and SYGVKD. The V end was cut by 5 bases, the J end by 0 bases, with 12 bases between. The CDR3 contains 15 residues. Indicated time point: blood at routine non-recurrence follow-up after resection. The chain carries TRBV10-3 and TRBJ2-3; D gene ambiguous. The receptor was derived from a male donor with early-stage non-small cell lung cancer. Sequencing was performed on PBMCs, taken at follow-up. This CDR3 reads CAISSGDSSTDTQYF. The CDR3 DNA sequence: TGTGCCATCAGTTCAGGAGATTCTAGCACAGATACGCAGTATTTT.